The 11 T cell receptor beta chains below all came from one sample that was sequenced in a study of T-cell memory formation after mild COVID-19 (TCRdb year 2021). The method behind the library was 5' RACE. Instrument on record: Illumina NovaSeq 6000. The raw public reads went through TCRdb reprocessing: fastp at Q25, MiXCR clone calling, in-frame beta chains kept. Merged by CDR3 protein, the rows form single entries marked with the most common genes and DNA. The sample table lists more than 120,000 distinct CDR3 sequences, roughly 19% of them with a count of one. Approximately 2.3% of the sample rests with the top ten. Material for sequencing was PBMCs or a T cell subset sorted from them (not recorded which). These receptors all come from an adult woman who had mild COVID-19 (a few samples of this study predate the infection). The sample titles of this study are shuffled in the database, so cell type and time point are left out; the donor was told from shared clones.

The chain recombines TRBV10-3 with TRBJ2-1; possibly TRBD2 for D (7 bases). In germline, CDR1 is ENHRY, CDR2 SYGVKD. The CDR3 extends over 15 amino acids. With 4 bases removed from V and 2 bases from J, the gap between germline ends came to 12 bases. CDR3 sequence reads: CAISAGDYTYNEQFF. The CDR3 DNA sequence: TGTGCCATCAGTGCAGGGGACTACACCTACAATGAGCAGTTCTTC.

This clonotype has only a few counts. Here the CDR3 reads CASSLRTSGRYEQYF. CDR3 nucleotide sequence: TGCGCCAGCAGCCTCAGGACTAGCGGACGCTACGAGCAGTACTTC. The V call is TRBV5-1, the J call TRBJ2-7, with 10 bases matching TRBD2. The CDR3 runs 15 residues. From germline, CDR1 is SGHRS and CDR2 YFSETQ. V was clipped by 4 bases and J by 3 bases; unmatched bases: 7.

The genes are TRBV18 and TRBJ2-7, with D tentatively TRBD2 (6 bases). V dropped 0 bases and J dropped 0 bases, with 9 bases sitting between them. The CDR3 length is 15 residues. Germline CDR1 reads KGHSH; CDR2 reads LQKENI. CDR3 sequence reads: CASSPPSGSSYEQYF. DNA of the CDR3: TGTGCCAGCTCACCACCGTCCGGGAGCTCCTACGAGCAGTACTTC.

This clonotype came up a few times. V usage is TRBV29-1 and J usage is TRBJ1-1; no firm D call. Germline V gene data show CDR1 as SQVTM and CDR2 as ANQGSEA. With 4 bases removed from V and 1 base from J, the gap between germline ends came to 13 bases. The CDR3 sequence is 14 residues long. The CDR3 loop reads CSVALGLGNTEAFF. In nucleotides, the CDR3 is TGCAGCGTTGCCCTCGGACTCGGGAACACTGAAGCTTTCTTT.

In this sample, this clonotype turned up a few times. The V call is TRBV5-6, the J call TRBJ1-1, with D tentatively TRBD1 (5 bases). The CDR3 has 14 residues. V was pared by 0 bases and J by 0 bases, with 6 bases between. From germline, CDR1 is SGHDT and CDR2 YYEEEE. The CDR3 reads CASSLVGVNTEAFF. The CDR3 bases are TGTGCCAGCAGCTTGGTGGGGGTGAACACTGAAGCTTTCTTT.

This clonotype was found a few times. The chain links TRBV6-6 to TRBJ1-3; 9 positions match TRBD1. Germline CDR1 is MNHNY and CDR2 is SVGAGI (reference sequence). Trimming took 0 bases from V and 4 from J; bases not matched to a gene: 1. This CDR3 contains 15 residues. CDR3: CASSYSDRGGNTIYF. CDR3 DNA: TGTGCCAGCAGTTACTCGGACAGGGGAGGAAACACCATATATTTT.

The rearrangement links TRBV12-3 or TRBV12-4 to TRBJ1-4; 8 positions agree with TRBD1. The CDR3 has 15 amino acids. The ends lost 4 bases at V and 8 bases at J; junction bases unmatched: 9. Written as DNA, the CDR3 is TGTGCCAGCAGTTCCCCGGGACAGGATCGCGAAAAACTGTTTTTT. It yields the protein CASSSPGQDREKLFF.

This clonotype was observed a few times. This rearrangement joins TRBV20-1 to TRBJ1-2; tentatively, D is TRBD1 (5 bases). V was trimmed by 5 bases and J by 9 bases, leaving 22 bases between them. The germline V gene has CDR1 DFQATT and CDR2 SNEGSKA (reference sequence). The CDR3 totals 14 residues. CDR3 residues: CSALDGGLSDSYTF. CDR3 sequence (DNA): TGCAGTGCTTTAGATGGGGGGTTATCTGATAGCTACACCTTC.

The V gene is TRBV11-2, the J gene TRBJ1-3; 10 bases line up with TRBD1. From germline, CDR1 is SGHAT and CDR2 FQNNGV. The CDR3 runs 15 residues. J lost 6 bases, V lost 5 bases, and 7 bases had no gene match. CDR3: CASSRDRGPANTIYF. DNA for the CDR3: TGTGCCAGCAGCCGCGACAGGGGGCCTGCAAACACCATATATTTT.

This clonotype was seen at least ten times. V gene TRBV7-2 combines with J gene TRBJ2-3; D gene uncertain. Germline CDR1 and CDR2: SGHTA and FQGNSA. The CDR3 is 13 residues long. The germline V and J ends were trimmed by 5 bases and 0 bases, with 6 bases remaining between them. CDR3 region: CASSIQSTDTQYF. The CDR3 bases are TGTGCCAGCAGCATACAGAGCACAGATACGCAGTATTTT.

This sequence joins TRBV19 and TRBJ2-1, with 12 bases matching TRBD2. V lost 7 bases, J lost 1 base, and 8 bases stayed unmatched. The germline V gene encodes CDR1 LNHDA and CDR2 SQIVND (reference sequence). The CDR3 has 17 residues. This CDR3 reads CASTSPTSGGSYNEQFF. DNA for the CDR3: TGTGCCAGTACCTCACCGACTAGCGGGGGTTCCTACAATGAGCAGTTCTTC.